These 22 T cell receptor beta chains share one sample of origin, sequenced in a study of T cells in Graves' hyperthyroidism and ophthalmopathy. RNA transcripts yielded amplified TCR beta CDR3 regions. The primer set for the first-round RT-PCR of the TCR CDR3 was HTBI. TCRdb re-called the multiplex PCR reads through MiXCR, storing one row per CDR3 protein. The table records approximately 400,000 distinct CDR3 sequences, about 19% of them present only once. The sequenced sample consisted of blood. The origin of the receptors is a woman aged 18-30 years with Graves' hyperthyroidism.

Turning to this clonotype: This may be a read error, as it is one base from a much larger clone. This is likely a read error, given that the CDR3 carries no conserved phenylalanine or tryptophan at its end. The limits of the CDR3 on the DNA are not certain, so only TCRdb's listed CDR3 is given. V is TRBV20-1 and J is TRBJ2-7; the D call TRBD2 from the table was never checked on the DNA. The CDR3 is 11 residues long, counting both termini. Germline loops: CDR1 DFQATT, CDR2 SNEGSKA (reference sequence). The CDR3 loop is CSALTSGLSYL.

This clonotype has ten or more counts. The germline gene is not matched at one end of the junction; a read error may be the cause. The V call is TRBV11-2, the J call TRBJ2-7, with TRBD1 as a possible D gene (6 bases). Germline CDR1 reads SGHAT; CDR2 reads FQNNGV. There are 16 residues in the CDR3. The chain's CDR3 is CAGSLEAGAIPYEQYF. CDR3 bases: TGTGCCGGCAGCTTAGAGGCAGGGGCCATTCCCTACGAGCAGTACTTC. The full variable domain, its missing parts supplied by reference TRBV11-2 and TRBJ2-7, is EAGVAQSPRYKIIEKRQSVAFWCNPISGHATLYWYQQILGQGPKLLIQFQNNGVVDDSQLPKDRFSAERLKGVDSTLKIQPAKLEDSAVYLCAGSLEAGAIPYEQYFGPGTRLTVT.

This chain uses TRBV6-2 or TRBV6-3 with TRBJ1-1; 12 bases line up with TRBD1. Germline CDR1 and CDR2: MNHEY and SVGEGT. The CDR3 runs 17 residues. Trimming cost V 4 bases and J 3 bases; bases outside gene matches: 9. The CDR3 protein is CASSSAGTGGADTEAFF. For the CDR3, the DNA is TGTGCCAGCAGTTCCGCCGGGACAGGGGGCGCCGACACTGAAGCTTTCTTT.

This clonotype has a count of ten or more. CDR3 bases: TGTGCCACCAGTGTTCCGGCAGAAGAGACCCAGTACTTC. This sequence encodes CATSVPAEETQYF. V gene TRBV24-1 combines with J gene TRBJ2-5; no definite D call. The CDR3 totals 13 residues. V lost 5 bases to trimming and J lost 3 bases, with 9 bases between them. CDR1 is KGHDR, CDR2 SFDVKD, per germline.

The chain is built from TRBV27 and TRBJ1-2, with TRBD1 as a possible D gene (6 bases). Trimming cost V 5 bases and J 0 bases, with 16 bases left between them. Germline-derived CDR1 and CDR2 are MNHEY and SMNVEV (reference sequence). The CDR3 has 16 residues. CDR3 residues: CASSKGVPFPNYGYTF. CDR3 bases: TGTGCCAGCAGTAAGGGGGTCCCTTTCCCTAACTATGGCTACACCTTC.

This clonotype was detected ten times or more. This rearrangement joins TRBV6-5 to TRBJ1-1; D might be TRBD1 (5 bases). This CDR3 region has 13 residues. From germline, CDR1 is MNHEY and CDR2 SVGAGI. V lost 6 bases to trimming and J lost 4 bases, with 12 bases between them. As DNA, the CDR3 is TGTGCCAGCAGCTTTCTCCAGGGCACTGAAGCTTTCTTT. Its protein is CASSFLQGTEAFF.

V usage is TRBV4-2 and J usage is TRBJ1-2; D not certain. The length of the CDR3 is 15 residues. V dropped 4 bases and J dropped 5 bases, with 17 bases sitting between them. Germline V CDR1 and CDR2: LGHNA, YNFKEQ. CDR3 region: CASSPQREAPYGYTF. The CDR3 nucleotides read TGTGCCAGCAGCCCCCAGAGGGAAGCACCTTATGGCTACACCTTC.

This clonotype occurred many times. The rearrangement uses TRBV12-3 or TRBV12-4 and TRBJ1-5; TRBD1 aligns across 7 bases. This CDR3 is 16 amino acids long. V dropped 6 bases and J dropped 1; count of bases not matched to a gene: 9. This CDR3 reads CASSLERGQSNQPQHF. The DNA for the CDR3 is TGTGCCAGCAGCCTCGAAAGGGGGCAGAGCAATCAGCCCCAGCATTTT.

The chain joins TRBV12-3 or TRBV12-4 to TRBJ1-1; D gene unclear. V was clipped by 7 bases and J by 4 bases, with 16 bases between them. This CDR3 comprises 14 residues. The CDR3 bases are TGTGCCAGCACCGGGTCCTTGGTAGCCACTGAAGCTTTCTTT. This encodes CASTGSLVATEAFF.

In this sample, this clonotype turned up many times. The chain is built from TRBV18 and TRBJ1-1; a possible D gene is TRBD1 (5 bases). This CDR3 contains 14 residues. Germline V gene lookup returns CDR1 KGHSH and CDR2 LQKENI. Deletions cut 2 bases from V and 2 bases from J, with 9 bases between. The DNA for the CDR3 is TGTGCCAGCTCACCAGGGGCAGGTAACACTGAAGCTTTCTTT. Translated, it gives CASSPGAGNTEAFF.

In this sample, this clonotype turned up many times. The genes are TRBV6-1 and TRBJ2-7, with a possible D match to TRBD2 (5 bases). The CDR3 runs to 14 residues. Germline V gene data show CDR1 as MNHNS and CDR2 as SASEGT. The germline V and J ends were trimmed by 6 bases and 4 bases, with 16 bases remaining between them. The CDR3 region is CASSQARARYEQYF. CDR3 sequence (DNA): TGTGCCAGCAGCCAGGCGAGGGCTAGGTACGAGCAGTACTTC.

As for this clonotype: One junction end does not reproduce the germline sequence, and a read error may be involved. CDR3 in amino acids: CSALDLTTSGYTF. CDR3 coding DNA: TGCAGTGCCTTAGACCTAACTACGAGTGGCTACACCTTT. This chain connects TRBV20-1 to TRBJ1-2; D not certain. This CDR3 contains 13 residues. CDR1 and CDR2 from the germline V gene are DFQATT and SNEGSKA (reference sequence).

This rearrangement joins TRBV19 to TRBJ1-2; TRBD1 might be the D (6 bases). CDR1 LNHDA and CDR2 SQIVND come from the germline V gene (reference sequence). Trimming cost V 9 bases and J 1 base, with 12 bases left between them. The CDR3 extends over 13 amino acids. The CDR3 is CASRQAINYGYTF. DNA for the CDR3: TGTGCCAGCCGACAGGCTATTAACTATGGCTACACCTTC.

The sample holds many counts of this clonotype. Here the CDR3 DNA reads TGTGCCAGCATGGTCCGGGGCCACTATGGCTACACCTTC. This codes for CASMVRGHYGYTF. The chain couples TRBV12-3 or TRBV12-4 to TRBJ1-2; D perhaps matches TRBD1 (5 bases). Trimming pared 7 bases from V and 3 bases from J, leaving 12 bases between. This CDR3 is built from 13 residues.

The rearrangement links TRBV20-1 to TRBJ2-7; 9 bases agree with TRBD2. Trimming removed 5 bases from V and 0 bases from J; junction bases left unmatched: 11. Germline V gene lookup returns CDR1 DFQATT and CDR2 SNEGSKA (reference sequence). The CDR3 length is 16 residues. CDR3 sequence: CSAYGLAGPDSYEQYF. In DNA, the CDR3 is TGCAGTGCTTATGGCCTAGCGGGACCTGACTCCTACGAGCAGTACTTC.

This clonotype was seen many times. This rearrangement joins TRBV20-1 to TRBJ1-5; D uncertain. This CDR3 comprises 14 residues. The ends were cut back, 1 base at V and 4 bases at J, with 11 bases in the middle. CDR1 is DFQATT, CDR2 SNEGSKA, per germline (reference sequence). CDR3 in amino acids: CSARVPGSNQPQHF. The CDR3 coding sequence is TGCAGTGCTAGAGTACCGGGTAGTAATCAGCCCCAGCATTTT.

This clonotype was seen ten or more times. CDR3 sequence reads: CSASGLSGREVTEAFF. Here the CDR3 DNA reads TGCAGTGCTAGCGGGTTATCCGGGCGTGAAGTCACTGAAGCTTTCTTT. The chain joins TRBV20-1 to TRBJ1-1; D is undetermined. The CDR3 is 16 amino acids. Trimming took off 3 bases at V and 4 bases at J, with 21 bases between the two ends. Germline V CDR1 and CDR2: DFQATT, SNEGSKA (reference sequence).

This clonotype was counted at least ten times. The rearrangement links TRBV5-1 to TRBJ2-7, with D possibly TRBD2 on 6 matching bases. CDR1 and CDR2 from the germline V gene are SGHRS and YFSETQ. Trimming removed 5 bases from V and 7 bases from J, with 16 bases in between. This CDR3 comprises 13 residues. CDR3 in DNA: TGCGCCAGCAGTCCCGGACAACGGGGGGAGCAGTACTTC. It translates to CASSPGQRGEQYF.

In the case of this clonotype: Mismatch with germline at one junction end may stem from a read error. The rearrangement links TRBV3-1 to TRBJ1-2; the D is unclear. This CDR3 spans 11 amino acids. Germline CDR1 reads LGHDT; CDR2 reads YNNKEL (reference sequence). CDR3 nucleotides: TGTGCCAGGAGCCATGGAGGGCCTGCCACCTTC. Its translation is CARSHGGPATF.

The V call is TRBV6-2 or TRBV6-3, the J call TRBJ2-7; TRBD2 is a possible D gene (6 bases). The V end was cut by 2 bases, the J end by 3 bases, with 14 bases between. CDR3 length: 15 residues. CDR1 is MNHEY and CDR2 is SVGEGT in the germline V gene. CDR3 DNA sequence: TGTGCCAGCAGTTACGGGGCGGGATTGAGCTACGAGCAGTACTTC. This translates into CASSYGAGLSYEQYF.

This clonotype was seen at least ten times. J is TRBJ2-7 and V is TRBV12-3 or TRBV12-4; TRBD2 is a possible D gene (5 bases). Trimming took off 5 bases at V and 9 bases at J, with 11 bases between the two ends. The CDR3 is 11 residues long. This CDR3 is CASSNAGGQYF. The DNA for the CDR3 is TGTGCCAGCAGTAATGCCGGAGGGCAGTACTTC.

This clonotype has a count of ten or more. The V gene is TRBV6-1, the J gene TRBJ2-7; weak D call: TRBD2 (6 bases). The CDR3 spans 14 residues. V was pared by 8 bases and J by 0 bases, with 14 bases between. Germline lookup yields CDR1 MNHNS and CDR2 SASEGT. In DNA form, the CDR3 reads TGTGCCAGCCCCGGGGAGGAACCCTCCTACGAGCAGTACTTC. Translated: CASPGEEPSYEQYF.